This TCR beta chain was identified in a study of response to subunit inactivated influenza vaccine. TCRdb reprocessed the RT-PCR reads via MiXCR and lists one record per CDR3 protein. The sample holds around 750,000 distinct CDR3 sequences, 21% seen once. Germline-derived CDR1 and CDR2 are DFQATT and SNEGSKA (reference sequence). CDR3 length: 15 residues. Trimming removed 8 bases from V and 10 bases from J; junction bases left unmatched: 16. Specimen: PBMCs from blood, collected 5 days after vaccination. The source of this sequence is a man aged 45-65 years who received an inactivated influenza vaccine. V usage is TRBV20-1 and J usage is TRBJ2-1; 11 nucleotides align to TRBD2. In DNA, the CDR3 is TGCAGTACCAGTGGGGAACTAGCGGGAGTCTGGGAGCAGTTCTTC. It translates to CSTSGELAGVWEQFF.